The present T cell receptor (beta chain) was sequenced within a study of T cell responses to AZD1222 COVID-19 vaccine (dated by TCRdb to about 2021). As for the study more broadly: A total of 230 to 250 trial participants underwent TCR sequencing, of whom 200 to 220 received two doses of AZD1222 and some 26 received two doses of the MenACWY control vaccine. Trial participants were enrolled by age into 18-55, 56-69 and 70-plus year subgroups, with 148, 28 and 57 TCR-sequenced participants respectively. The study at large found these results: Because no samples from the day 14 peak response were available, repertoires could be characterized only after the peak T cell response. Conclusions about previously exposed vaccinees are limited, since just five or six AZD1222 recipients were seropositive for SARS-CoV-2 at baseline. Spike-specific TCR breadth and depth rose significantly after two AZD1222 doses compared with day 0 and with MenACWY recipients. Participants were mostly white British and included more females than males, and it was suggested by the authors that clonal diversity may have been underestimated. The 56-69-year group was small, and its depth increase did not reach significance, likely because of low power. The vaccine-associated CD4 TCRs covered the entire spike protein, and the dominant responses fell in regions 160-218 and 743-854. Reportedly, close to half of the unique spike-specific TCRs recognized epitopes lying outside the regions that are mutated in the B.1.351 and B.1.1.7 variants.

Taken with the paper, the label for time point translates to: baseline before first vaccination. This sample's treatment or condition label indicates: meningococcal conjugate vaccine given as trial control. The vaccinee samples were drawn from two UK trials, COV001 and COV002, one of which was a single-blind randomized controlled phase 2/3 trial testing AZD1222 (ChAdOx1 nCoV-19) in healthy adults. Trial participant PBMC samples were collected at day 0 and day 28 after the second dose for TCRbeta chain sequencing. The CDR3 regions of human TCRbeta chains were analyzed by immunosequencing. As for how the authors treated the data: Repertoire TCRs were checked for matches against a reference library of SARS-CoV-2-specific TCRs that had been generated using the MIRA antigen-specificity platform. Breadth meant the fraction of unique TCRs that were SARS-CoV-2-associated, whereas depth meant the fraction of total T cells that were SARS-CoV-2-associated. Using the MIRA data, every spike-specific TCR was mapped to the spike region that the TCR reacted to and assigned to either a CD4 or a CD8 class. Log10-transformed breadth and depth values were compared by one-way ANOVA with Sidak's multiple comparisons tests. TCRdb limited this immuneACCESS table to in-frame rearrangements with V and J called. A share of clones is missing; checked studies link under half to unresolved V genes, and the rest is unexplained. V, J and clone size derive from that table, while D and trimming were established from the DNA sequence. The sample table lists 100,000 to 110,000 clones, 80% to 90% of them with a count of one. The ten largest clones capture over 4% of the sample.

The trim is 4 bases for V and 5 bases for J, with a gap of 7 bases between the germline ends. Including cysteine and phenylalanine, the CDR3 has 12 amino acids. Only CDR3 DNA remains: 36 bases, in frame from the first base. Taken from the germline V gene (reference sequence), the CDR1 and CDR2 loops are SEHNR and FQNEAQ. About this clone: Its antigen is still unknown. No base-level quality is on record; no much larger clone is a single base apart.

This clonotype originated in an adult in good health. Sample: peripheral blood, taken on day 0 of MenACWY control vaccination. The V and J segments used are TRBV7-9 and TRBJ2-3; TRBD2 might be the D gene, on 6 matching bases. The DNA sequence is as follows: TGTGCCAGCAGCTGGGGGGAAGATACGCAGTATTTT. Its protein is CASSWGEDTQYF. The variable domain in full, with residues beyond the CDR3 obtained from the reference TRBV7-9 and TRBJ2-3 genes, is DTGVSQNPRHKITKRGQNVTFRCDPISEHNRLYWYRQTLGQGPEFLTYFQNEAQLEKSRLLSDRFSAERPKGSFSTLEIQRTEQGDSAMYLCASSWGEDTQYFGPGTRLTVL.